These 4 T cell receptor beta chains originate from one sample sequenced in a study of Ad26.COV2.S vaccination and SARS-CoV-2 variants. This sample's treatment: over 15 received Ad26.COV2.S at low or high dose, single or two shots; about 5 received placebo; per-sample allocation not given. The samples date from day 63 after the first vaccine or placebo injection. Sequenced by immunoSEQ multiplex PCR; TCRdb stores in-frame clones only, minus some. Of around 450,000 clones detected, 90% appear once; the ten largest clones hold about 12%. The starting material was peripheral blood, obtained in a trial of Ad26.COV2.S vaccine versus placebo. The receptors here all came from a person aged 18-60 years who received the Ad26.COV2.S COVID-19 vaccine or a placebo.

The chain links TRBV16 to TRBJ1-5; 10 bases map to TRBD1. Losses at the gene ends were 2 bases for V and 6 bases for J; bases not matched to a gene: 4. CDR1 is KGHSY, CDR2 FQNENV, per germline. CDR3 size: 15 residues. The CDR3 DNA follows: TGTGCCAGCAGCCAAACTGGACAGGGGGGTCAGCCCCAGCATTTT. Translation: CASSQTGQGGQPQHF.

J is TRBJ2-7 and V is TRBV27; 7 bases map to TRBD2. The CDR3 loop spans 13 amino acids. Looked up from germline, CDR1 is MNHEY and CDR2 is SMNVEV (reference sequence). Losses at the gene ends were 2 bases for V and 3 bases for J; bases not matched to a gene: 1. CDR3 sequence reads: CASSLGGVYEQYF. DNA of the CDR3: TGTGCCAGCAGTTTAGGGGGGGTCTACGAGCAGTACTTC.

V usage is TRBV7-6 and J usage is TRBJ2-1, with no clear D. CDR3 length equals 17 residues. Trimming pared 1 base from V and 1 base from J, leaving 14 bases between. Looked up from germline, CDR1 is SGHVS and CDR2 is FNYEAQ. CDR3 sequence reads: CASSLDVRFGSYNEQFF. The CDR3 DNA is TGTGCCAGCAGCTTAGATGTTCGGTTTGGGTCCTACAATGAGCAGTTCTTC.

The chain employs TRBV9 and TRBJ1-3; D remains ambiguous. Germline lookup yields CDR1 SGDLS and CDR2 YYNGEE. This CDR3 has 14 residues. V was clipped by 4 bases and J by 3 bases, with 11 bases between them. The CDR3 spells CASSPRTDGNTIYF. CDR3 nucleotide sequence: TGTGCCAGCAGCCCTCGGACCGATGGAAACACCATATATTTT.